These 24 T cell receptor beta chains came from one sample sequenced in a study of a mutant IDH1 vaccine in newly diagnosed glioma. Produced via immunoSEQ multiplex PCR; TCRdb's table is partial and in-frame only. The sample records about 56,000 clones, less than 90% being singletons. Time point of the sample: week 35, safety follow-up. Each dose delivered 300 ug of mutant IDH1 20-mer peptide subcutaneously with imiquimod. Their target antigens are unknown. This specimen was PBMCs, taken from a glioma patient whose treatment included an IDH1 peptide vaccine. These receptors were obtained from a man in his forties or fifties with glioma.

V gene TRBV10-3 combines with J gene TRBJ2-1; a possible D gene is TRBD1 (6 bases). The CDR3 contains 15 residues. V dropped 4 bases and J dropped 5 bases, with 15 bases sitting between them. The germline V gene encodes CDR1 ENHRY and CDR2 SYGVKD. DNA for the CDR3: TGTGCCATCAGTGGGTACAGGGTAAGGGACAATGAGCAGTTCTTC. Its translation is CAISGYRVRDNEQFF.

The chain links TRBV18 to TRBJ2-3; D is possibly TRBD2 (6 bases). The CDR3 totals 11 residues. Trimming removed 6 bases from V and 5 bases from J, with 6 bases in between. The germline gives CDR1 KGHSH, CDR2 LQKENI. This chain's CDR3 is CASSREDTQYF. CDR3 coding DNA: TGTGCCAGCTCGCGGGAAGATACGCAGTATTTT.

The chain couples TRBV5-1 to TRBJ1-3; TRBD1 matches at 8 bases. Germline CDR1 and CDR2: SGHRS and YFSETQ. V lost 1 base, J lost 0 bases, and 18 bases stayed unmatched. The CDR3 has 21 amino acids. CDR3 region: CASSLPEAGGPSMSSGNTIYF. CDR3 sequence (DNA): TGCGCCAGCAGCTTGCCGGAGGCAGGGGGCCCCTCCATGTCCTCTGGAAACACCATATATTTT.

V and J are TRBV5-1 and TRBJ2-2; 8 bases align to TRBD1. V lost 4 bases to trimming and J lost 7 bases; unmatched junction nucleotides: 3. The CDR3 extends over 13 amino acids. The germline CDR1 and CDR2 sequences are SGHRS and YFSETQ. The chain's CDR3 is CASSLGQGGELFF. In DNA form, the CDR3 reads TGCGCCAGCAGCCTAGGACAGGGCGGGGAGCTGTTTTTT. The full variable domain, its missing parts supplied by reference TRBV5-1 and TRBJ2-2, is KAGVTQTPRYLIKTRGQQVTLSCSPISGHRSVSWYQQTPGQGLQFLFEYFSETQRNKGNFPGRFSGRQFSNSRSEMNVSTLELGDSALYLCASSLGQGGELFFGEGSRLTVL.

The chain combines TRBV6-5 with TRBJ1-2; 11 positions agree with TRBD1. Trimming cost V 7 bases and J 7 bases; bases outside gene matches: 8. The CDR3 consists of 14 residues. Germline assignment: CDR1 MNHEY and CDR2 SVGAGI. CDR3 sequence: CASNQGQGASGYTF. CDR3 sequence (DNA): TGTGCCAGCAACCAAGGACAGGGGGCCTCTGGCTACACCTTC.

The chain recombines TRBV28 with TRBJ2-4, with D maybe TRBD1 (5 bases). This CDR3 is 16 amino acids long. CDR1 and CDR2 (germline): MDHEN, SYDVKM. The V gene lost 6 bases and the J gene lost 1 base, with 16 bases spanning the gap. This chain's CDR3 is CASRAGYRTAKNIQYF. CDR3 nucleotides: TGTGCCAGCAGAGCTGGATACAGGACGGCCAAAAACATTCAGTACTTC.

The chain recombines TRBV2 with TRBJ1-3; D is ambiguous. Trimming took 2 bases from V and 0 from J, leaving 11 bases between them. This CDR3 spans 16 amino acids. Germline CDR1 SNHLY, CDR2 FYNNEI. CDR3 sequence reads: CASSEQASLSGNTIYF. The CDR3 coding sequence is TGTGCCAGCAGTGAACAGGCCAGCCTCTCTGGAAACACCATATATTTT.

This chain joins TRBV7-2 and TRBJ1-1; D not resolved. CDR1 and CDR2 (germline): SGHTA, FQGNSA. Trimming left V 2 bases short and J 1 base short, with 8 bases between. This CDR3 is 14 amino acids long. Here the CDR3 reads CASSLNRENTEAFF. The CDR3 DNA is TGTGCCAGCAGCTTAAACCGAGAGAACACTGAAGCTTTCTTT.

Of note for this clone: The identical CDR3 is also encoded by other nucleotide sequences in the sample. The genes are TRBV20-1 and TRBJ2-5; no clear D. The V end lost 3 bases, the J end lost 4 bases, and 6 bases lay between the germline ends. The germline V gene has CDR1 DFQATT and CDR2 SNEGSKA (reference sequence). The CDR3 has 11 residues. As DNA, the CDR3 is TGCAGTGCTAGTAAAGGAGAGACCCAGTACTTC. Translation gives CSASKGETQYF.

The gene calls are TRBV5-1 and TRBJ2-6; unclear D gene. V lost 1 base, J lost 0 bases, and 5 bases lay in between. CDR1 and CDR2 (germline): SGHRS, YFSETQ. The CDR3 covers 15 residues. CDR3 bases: TGCGCCAGCAGCTTGTTCGGCTCTGGGGCCAACGTCCTGACTTTC. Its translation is CASSLFGSGANVLTF.

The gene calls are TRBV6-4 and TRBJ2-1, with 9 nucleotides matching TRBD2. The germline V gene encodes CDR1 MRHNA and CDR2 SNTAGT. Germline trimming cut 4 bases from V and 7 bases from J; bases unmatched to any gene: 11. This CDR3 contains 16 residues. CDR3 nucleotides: TGTGCCAGCAGTGGTGGTAGTAGCGGGAGTGGAAATGAGCAGTTCTTC. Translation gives CASSGGSSGSGNEQFF.

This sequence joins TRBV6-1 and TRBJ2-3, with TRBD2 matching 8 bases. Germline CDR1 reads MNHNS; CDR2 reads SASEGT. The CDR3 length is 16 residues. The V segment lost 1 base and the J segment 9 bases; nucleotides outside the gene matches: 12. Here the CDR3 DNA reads TGTGCCAGCAGTGAAGGGACAGCGGGAGTTAAGGTCACGCAGTATTTT. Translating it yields CASSEGTAGVKVTQYF.

The CDR3 reads CASSGVGGRSDHEQYF. The CDR3, as DNA: TGTGCCAGCAGTGGGGTCGGGGGGCGATCGGACCACGAGCAGTACTTC. The chain combines TRBV6-1 with TRBJ2-7, with a weak D call TRBD2 (7 bases). CDR1 and CDR2 (germline): MNHNS, SASEGT. The V and J ends lost 4 bases and 5 bases respectively, with 21 bases between them. This CDR3 is 16 amino acids long.

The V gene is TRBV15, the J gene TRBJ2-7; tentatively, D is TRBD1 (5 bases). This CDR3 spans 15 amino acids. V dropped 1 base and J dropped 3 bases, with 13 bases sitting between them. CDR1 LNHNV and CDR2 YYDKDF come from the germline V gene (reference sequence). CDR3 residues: CATSRGNRRNYEQYF. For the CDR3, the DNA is TGTGCCACCAGCAGAGGGAACAGGCGCAACTACGAGCAGTACTTC.

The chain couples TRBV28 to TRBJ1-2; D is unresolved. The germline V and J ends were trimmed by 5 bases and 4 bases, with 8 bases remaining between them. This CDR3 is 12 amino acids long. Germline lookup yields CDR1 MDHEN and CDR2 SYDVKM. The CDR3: CASSTTRYGYTF. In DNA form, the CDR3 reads TGTGCCAGCAGTACCACTCGCTATGGCTACACCTTC.

CDR3 bases: TGTGCCAGCAGTAGGTTCCGGACAGTAAATGAAAAACTGTTTTTT. Translating it yields CASSRFRTVNEKLFF. This rearrangement joins TRBV2 to TRBJ1-4, with a possible D match to TRBD1 (6 bases). V lost 5 bases, J lost 5 bases, and 15 bases lay in between. Germline V gives CDR1 SNHLY, CDR2 FYNNEI. The CDR3 length is 15 residues.

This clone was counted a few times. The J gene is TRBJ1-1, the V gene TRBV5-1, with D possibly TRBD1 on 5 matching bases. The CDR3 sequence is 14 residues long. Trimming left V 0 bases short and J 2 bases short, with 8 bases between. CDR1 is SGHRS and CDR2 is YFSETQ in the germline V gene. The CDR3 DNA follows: TGCGCCAGCAGCTTGGGACAGACAAACACTGAAGCTTTCTTT. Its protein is CASSLGQTNTEAFF.

CDR3 bases: TGTGCCAGCAGCTTTTCAGGTCTCCAAGAGACCCAGTACTTC. Translation gives CASSFSGLQETQYF. This rearrangement joins TRBV5-5 to TRBJ2-5; no definite D call. Germline V gene data show CDR1 as SGHKS and CDR2 as YYEKEE (reference sequence). Trimming shortened V by 2 bases and J by 1 base, and 9 bases separated the two germline ends. The CDR3 length is 14 residues.

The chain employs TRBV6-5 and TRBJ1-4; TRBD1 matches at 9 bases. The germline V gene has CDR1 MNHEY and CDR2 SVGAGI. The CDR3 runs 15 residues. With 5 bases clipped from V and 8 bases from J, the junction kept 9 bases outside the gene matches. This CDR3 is CASSSRDRAEEKLFF. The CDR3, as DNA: TGTGCCAGCAGTAGCAGGGACAGGGCGGAGGAAAAACTGTTTTTT.

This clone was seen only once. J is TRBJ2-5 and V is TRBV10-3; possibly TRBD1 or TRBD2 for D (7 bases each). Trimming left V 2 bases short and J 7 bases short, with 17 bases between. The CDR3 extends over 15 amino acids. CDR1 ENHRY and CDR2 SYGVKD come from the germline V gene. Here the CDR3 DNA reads TGTGCCATCAGTGAGGGCCAGGGGGGGTTGACGACCCAGTACTTC. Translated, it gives CAISEGQGGLTTQYF.

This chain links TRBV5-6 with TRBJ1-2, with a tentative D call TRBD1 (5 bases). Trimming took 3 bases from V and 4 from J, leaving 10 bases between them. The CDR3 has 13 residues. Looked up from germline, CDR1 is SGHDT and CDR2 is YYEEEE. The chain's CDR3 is CASSSTGAYGYTF. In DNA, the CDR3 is TGTGCCAGCAGCTCAACAGGTGCCTATGGCTACACCTTC.

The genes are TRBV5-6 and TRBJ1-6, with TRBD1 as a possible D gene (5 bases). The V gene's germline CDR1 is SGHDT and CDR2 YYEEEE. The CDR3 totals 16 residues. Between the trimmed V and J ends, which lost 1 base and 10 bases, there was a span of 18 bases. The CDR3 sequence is CASSLPSGGKGSPLHF. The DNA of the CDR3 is TGTGCCAGCAGCTTGCCCAGCGGGGGGAAGGGATCACCCCTCCACTTT.

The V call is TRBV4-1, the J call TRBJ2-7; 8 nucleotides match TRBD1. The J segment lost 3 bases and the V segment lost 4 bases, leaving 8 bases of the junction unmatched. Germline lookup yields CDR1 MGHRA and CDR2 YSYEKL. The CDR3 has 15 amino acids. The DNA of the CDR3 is TGCGCCAGCAGCCTGACGGTACAGGGGGACTACGAGCAGTACTTC. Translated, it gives CASSLTVQGDYEQYF.

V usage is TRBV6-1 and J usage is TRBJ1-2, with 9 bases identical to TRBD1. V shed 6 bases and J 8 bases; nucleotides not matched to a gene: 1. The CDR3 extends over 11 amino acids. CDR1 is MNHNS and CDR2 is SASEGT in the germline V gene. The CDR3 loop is CASRDRGGYTF. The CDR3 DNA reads TGTGCCAGCAGGGACAGGGGAGGCTACACCTTC.